The 16 T cell receptor beta chains in this list originate from one sample, sequenced in a study of post-analysis software for immune sequencing data. These TCRs are of unknown antigen specificity. Study conclusions and caveats: Roughly 5 TRBV segments (TRBV5-6, TRBV5-1 and TRBV20-1 among them) occurred more frequently in patients than in controls.

TCR beta cDNA libraries included unique molecular identifiers. TCRdb re-derived calls from the PCR reads in MiXCR, one entry per CDR3 protein. Among 350,000 to 500,000 distinct CDR3 sequences listed, 39% were seen once. Sequencing used blood. Receptor source: a girl aged 2 to 10 with multiple sclerosis.

This chain connects TRBV5-1 to TRBJ2-1; D is unresolved. CDR3 length equals 16 residues. With 4 bases removed from V and 2 bases from J, the gap between germline ends came to 16 bases. From germline, CDR1 is SGHRS and CDR2 YFSETQ. The CDR3 sequence is CASSSSPGMAYNEQFF. In DNA form, the CDR3 reads TGCGCCAGCAGCAGTAGTCCCGGCATGGCCTACAATGAGCAGTTCTTC.

The J gene is TRBJ2-1, the V gene TRBV7-2; 8 bases align to TRBD2. J gave up 8 bases and V 1 base, and 4 bases lay outside the gene matches. The CDR3 runs to 14 residues. The germline CDR1 and CDR2 sequences are SGHTA and FQGNSA. This CDR3 reads CASSLVGTSYEQFF. CDR3 nucleotides: TGTGCCAGCAGCTTAGTGGGGACTAGTTATGAGCAGTTCTTC. The variable domain in full, with the rest retrieved from reference TRBV7-2 and TRBJ2-1, is GAGVSQSPSNKVTEKGKDVELRCDPISGHTALYWYRQSLGQGLEFLIYFQGNSAPDKSGLPSDRFSAERTGGSVSTLTIQRTQQEDSAVYLCASSLVGTSYEQFFGPGTRLTVL.

Note on this clonotype: The junction and the germline gene differ at one end; a read error may be behind it. V is TRBV7-2 and J is TRBJ2-3; perhaps TRBD1 as D (5 bases). The CDR3 runs to 15 residues. In germline, CDR1 is SGHTA, CDR2 FQGNSA. CDR3 residues: CASSFAQGPTDAQYF. The CDR3 bases are TGTGCCAGCAGCTTTGCCCAGGGCCCAACAGATGCGCAGTATTTT.

The sample holds a few counts of this clonotype. This chain joins TRBV6-6 and TRBJ2-5; 7 nucleotides align to TRBD2. The CDR3 spans 14 residues. V dropped 2 bases and J dropped 2; count of bases not matched to a gene: 2. Germline V CDR1 and CDR2: MNHNY, SVGAGI (reference sequence). This CDR3 is CASSYASGQETQYF. The CDR3 DNA sequence: TGTGCCAGCAGTTACGCTAGCGGACAAGAGACCCAGTACTTC.

The rearrangement joins TRBV10-3 to TRBJ1-1, with D unresolved. Trimming removed 6 bases from V and 4 bases from J, with 15 bases in between. The CDR3 consists of 14 residues. The germline V gene has CDR1 ENHRY and CDR2 SYGVKD. CDR3 DNA: TGTGCCATCAGACCCCTAGGGCTGCGCACTGAAGCTTTCTTT. Translated: CAIRPLGLRTEAFF.

This clonotype has just one count. The chain couples TRBV12-5 to TRBJ2-3; unclear D gene. Trimming stripped 1 base from V and 3 bases from J, with 11 bases between. The CDR3 has 15 residues. The germline CDR1 and CDR2 sequences are LGHNT and FRNRAP. Here the CDR3 reads CASGLGITATDTQYF. The CDR3 coding sequence is TGTGCTAGTGGTTTGGGCATAACAGCGACAGATACGCAGTATTTT. Using reference TRBV12-5 and TRBJ2-3 for the parts outside the CDR3, the full variable domain is DARVTQTPRHKVTEMGQEVTMRCQPILGHNTVFWYRQTMMQGLELLAYFRNRAPLDDSGMPKDRFSAEMPDATLATLKIQPSEPRDSAVYFCASGLGITATDTQYFGPGTRLTVL.

This chain links TRBV11-2 with TRBJ2-7; a possible D gene is TRBD2 (5 bases). Germline CDR1 reads SGHAT; CDR2 reads FQNNGV. Between the trimmed V and J ends, which lost 6 bases and 4 bases, there was a span of 13 bases. The CDR3 totals 13 residues. The CDR3 sequence is CASSWGGGYEQYF. CDR3 coding DNA: TGTGCCAGCAGTTGGGGTGGAGGTTACGAGCAGTACTTC.

V is TRBV20-1 and J is TRBJ1-2; no firm D call. With 1 base removed from V and 3 bases from J, the gap between germline ends came to 12 bases. Germline V gives CDR1 DFQATT, CDR2 SNEGSKA (reference sequence). This CDR3 comprises 14 residues. CDR3 protein: CSARGAKDYYGYTF. The CDR3 DNA reads TGCAGTGCTAGAGGCGCGAAGGACTACTATGGCTACACCTTC.

This chain joins TRBV18 and TRBJ2-7, with 9 bases lining up with TRBD1. Trimming cost V 2 bases and J 5 bases; bases outside gene matches: 4. Germline values: CDR1 KGHSH, CDR2 LQKENI. CDR3 length: 14 residues. DNA for the CDR3: TGTGCCAGCTCACCAAGGACAGGGGACAACGAGCAGTACTTC. Amino acid sequence: CASSPRTGDNEQYF.

Regarding this clonotype: At one boundary the junction diverges from the germline segment, which might be a read error. The gene calls are TRBV12-3 or TRBV12-4 and TRBJ2-1; D remains ambiguous. This CDR3 is 13 amino acids long. CDR3 nucleotides: TGTGCCAGCAGTTTAGCTCGGTGGAATGAGCGGTTCTTC. Translation: CASSLARWNERFF.

The chain is built from TRBV5-1 and TRBJ2-5; tentative D call: TRBD2 (6 bases). TRBJ2-7 matches the DNA end more closely, so the J call is doubtful. The CDR3 is 15 residues long. From germline, CDR1 is SGHRS and CDR2 YFSETQ. CDR3 nucleotide sequence: TGCGCCAGCAGCTTGTGGAGTCGGGGGACCTACGAGCAGTACTTC. Encoded protein: CASSLWSRGTYEQYF.

The chain is built from TRBV5-1 and TRBJ2-5; 8 positions agree with TRBD1. The V gene's germline CDR1 is SGHRS and CDR2 YFSETQ. This CDR3 comprises 14 residues. V gave up 4 bases and J gave up 3 bases; unmatched junction bases: 5. The CDR3 DNA reads TGCGCCAGCAGCGTCCGACAGGGGAAAGAGACCCAGTACTTC. Amino acids: CASSVRQGKETQYF.

Many counts were recorded for this clonotype. V usage is TRBV12-3 or TRBV12-4 and J usage is TRBJ2-1, with D possibly being TRBD2 (6 bases). The CDR3 is 11 residues long. V was clipped by 5 bases and J by 7 bases, with 6 bases between them. The CDR3 nucleotides read TGTGCCAGCAGTCGGGGGAATGAGCAGTTCTTC. Its protein product is CASSRGNEQFF.

DNA of the CDR3: TGCGCCAGCAGCGACCAGCCGGGACAGCCTTTCTCTGGGGCCAACGTCCTGACTTTC. It encodes CASSDQPGQPFSGANVLTF. The chain is built from TRBV5-1 and TRBJ2-6; 7 nucleotides align to TRBD1. This CDR3 contains 19 residues. The J segment lost 0 bases and the V segment lost 4 bases, leaving 13 bases of the junction unmatched. The germline V gene encodes CDR1 SGHRS and CDR2 YFSETQ.

The chain links TRBV5-1 to TRBJ2-1, with D unclear. CDR1 and CDR2 (germline): SGHRS, YFSETQ. V lost 2 bases and J lost 3, with 6 bases in between. CDR3 length equals 13 residues. CDR3 in DNA: TGCGCCAGCAGCTTTCAGGTCTACAATGAGCAGTTCTTC. Protein: CASSFQVYNEQFF.

This clonotype was observed a handful of times. The chain recombines TRBV2 with TRBJ2-7; no firm D call. Per the germline V gene, CDR1 is SNHLY and CDR2 is FYNNEI. This CDR3 has 17 amino acids. V was pared by 3 bases and J by 0 bases, with 18 bases between. The DNA for the CDR3 is TGTGCCAGCAGTGAGATCGTTCGCCAGCCTAGCTCCTACGAGCAGTACTTC. Residues: CASSEIVRQPSSYEQYF.